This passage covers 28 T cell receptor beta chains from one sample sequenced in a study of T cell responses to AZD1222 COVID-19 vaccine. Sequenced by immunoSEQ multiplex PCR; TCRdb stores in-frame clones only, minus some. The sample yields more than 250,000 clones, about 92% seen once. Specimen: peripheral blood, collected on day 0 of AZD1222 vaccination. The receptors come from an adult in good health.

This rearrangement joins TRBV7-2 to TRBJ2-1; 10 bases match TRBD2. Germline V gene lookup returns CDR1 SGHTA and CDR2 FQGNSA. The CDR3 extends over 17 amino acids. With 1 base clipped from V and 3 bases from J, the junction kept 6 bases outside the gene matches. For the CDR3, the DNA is TGTGCCAGCAGCTTAGGTTTCGGGACTAGCGACTACAATGAGCAGTTCTTC. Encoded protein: CASSLGFGTSDYNEQFF.

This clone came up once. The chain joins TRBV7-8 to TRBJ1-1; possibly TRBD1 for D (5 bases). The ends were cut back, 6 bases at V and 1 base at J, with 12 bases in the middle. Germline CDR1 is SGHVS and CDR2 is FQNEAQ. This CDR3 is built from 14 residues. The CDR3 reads CASRALTGNTEAFF. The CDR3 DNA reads TGTGCCAGCAGAGCACTTACAGGGAACACTGAAGCTTTCTTT.

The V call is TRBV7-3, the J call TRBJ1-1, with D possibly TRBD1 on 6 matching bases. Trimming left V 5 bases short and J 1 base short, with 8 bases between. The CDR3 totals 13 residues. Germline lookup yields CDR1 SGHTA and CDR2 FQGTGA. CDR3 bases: TGTGCCAGCAGCCCGACAGGGAACACTGAAGCTTTCTTT. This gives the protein CASSPTGNTEAFF.

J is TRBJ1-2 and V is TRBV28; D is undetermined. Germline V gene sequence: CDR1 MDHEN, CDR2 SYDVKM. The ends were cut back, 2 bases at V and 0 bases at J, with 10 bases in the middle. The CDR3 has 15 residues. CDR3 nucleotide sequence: TGTGCCAGCAGTTTAGGTAGAGCTTCTAACTATGGCTACACCTTC. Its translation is CASSLGRASNYGYTF.

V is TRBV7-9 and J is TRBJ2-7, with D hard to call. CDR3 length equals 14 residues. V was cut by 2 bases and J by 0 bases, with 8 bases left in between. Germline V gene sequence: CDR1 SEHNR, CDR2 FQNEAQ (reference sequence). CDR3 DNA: TGTGCCAGCAGCTTAACCGCAAACTCCTACGAGCAGTACTTC. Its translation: CASSLTANSYEQYF.

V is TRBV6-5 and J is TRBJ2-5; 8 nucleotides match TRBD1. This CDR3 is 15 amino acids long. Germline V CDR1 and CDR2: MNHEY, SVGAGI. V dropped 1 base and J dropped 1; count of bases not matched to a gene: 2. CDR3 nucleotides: TGTGCCAGCAGTTACTACAGGGGGGCCCAAGAGACCCAGTACTTC. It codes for CASSYYRGAQETQYF.

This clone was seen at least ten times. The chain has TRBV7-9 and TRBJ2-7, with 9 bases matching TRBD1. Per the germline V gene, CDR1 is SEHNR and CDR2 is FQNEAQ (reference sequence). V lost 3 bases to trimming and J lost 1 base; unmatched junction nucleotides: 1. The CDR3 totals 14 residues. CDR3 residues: CASSFGQGSYEQYF. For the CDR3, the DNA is TGTGCCAGCAGCTTCGGACAGGGGTCCTACGAGCAGTACTTC.

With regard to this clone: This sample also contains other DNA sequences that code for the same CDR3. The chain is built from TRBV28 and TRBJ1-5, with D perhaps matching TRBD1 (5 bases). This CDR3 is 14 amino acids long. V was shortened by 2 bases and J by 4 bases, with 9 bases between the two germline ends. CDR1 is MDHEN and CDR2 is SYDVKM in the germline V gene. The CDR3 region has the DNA TGTGCCAGCAGTTTAGGGGGTGGAAATCAGCCCCAGCATTTT. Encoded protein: CASSLGGGNQPQHF.

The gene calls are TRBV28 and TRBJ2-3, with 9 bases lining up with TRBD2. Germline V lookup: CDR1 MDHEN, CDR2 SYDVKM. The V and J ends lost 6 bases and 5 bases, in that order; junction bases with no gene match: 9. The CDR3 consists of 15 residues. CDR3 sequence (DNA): TGTGCCAGCAGGACTAGCGGCTCTAGTGTAGATACGCAGTATTTT. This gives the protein CASRTSGSSVDTQYF. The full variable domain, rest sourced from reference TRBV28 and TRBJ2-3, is DVKVTQSSRYLVKRTGEKVFLECVQDMDHENMFWYRQDPGLGLRLIYFSYDVKMKEKGDIPEGYSVSREKKERFSLILESASTNQTSMYLCASRTSGSSVDTQYFGPGTRLTVL.

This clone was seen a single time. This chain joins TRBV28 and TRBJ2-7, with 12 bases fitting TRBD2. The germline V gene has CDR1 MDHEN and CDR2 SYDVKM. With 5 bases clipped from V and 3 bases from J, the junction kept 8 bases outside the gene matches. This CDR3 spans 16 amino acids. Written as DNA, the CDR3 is TGTGCCAGCAGTCGGGGTAGACTAGCGGGGGACTACGAGCAGTACTTC. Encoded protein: CASSRGRLAGDYEQYF.

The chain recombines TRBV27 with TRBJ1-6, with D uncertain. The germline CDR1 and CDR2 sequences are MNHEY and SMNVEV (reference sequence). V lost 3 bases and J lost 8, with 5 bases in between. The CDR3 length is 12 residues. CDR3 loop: CASSFVDSPLHF. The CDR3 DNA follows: TGTGCCAGCAGTTTTGTCGATTCACCCCTCCACTTT.

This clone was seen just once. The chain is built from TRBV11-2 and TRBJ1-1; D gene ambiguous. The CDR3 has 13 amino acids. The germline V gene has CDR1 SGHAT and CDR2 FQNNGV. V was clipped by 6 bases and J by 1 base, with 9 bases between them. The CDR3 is CASRRTANTEAFF. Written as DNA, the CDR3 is TGTGCCAGCAGACGGACGGCGAACACTGAAGCTTTCTTT.

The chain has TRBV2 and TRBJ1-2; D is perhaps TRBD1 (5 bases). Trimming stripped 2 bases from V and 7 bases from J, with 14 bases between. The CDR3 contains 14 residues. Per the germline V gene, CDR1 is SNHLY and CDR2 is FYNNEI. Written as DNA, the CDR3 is TGTGCCAGCAGTGAAAGGGCAGCTGGGGGTGGCTACACCTTC. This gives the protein CASSERAAGGGYTF.

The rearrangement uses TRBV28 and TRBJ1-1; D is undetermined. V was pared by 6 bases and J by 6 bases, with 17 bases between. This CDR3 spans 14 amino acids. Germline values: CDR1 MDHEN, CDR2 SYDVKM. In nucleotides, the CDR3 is TGTGCCAGCAGAAGCGGGCCCCCGAGACCTGAAGCTTTCTTT. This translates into CASRSGPPRPEAFF.

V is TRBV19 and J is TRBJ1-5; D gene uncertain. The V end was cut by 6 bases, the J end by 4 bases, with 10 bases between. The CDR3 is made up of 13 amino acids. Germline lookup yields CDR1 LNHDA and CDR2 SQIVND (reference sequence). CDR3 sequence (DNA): TGTGCCAGTAGGGAGGAGTTTAATCAGCCCCAGCATTTT. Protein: CASREEFNQPQHF.

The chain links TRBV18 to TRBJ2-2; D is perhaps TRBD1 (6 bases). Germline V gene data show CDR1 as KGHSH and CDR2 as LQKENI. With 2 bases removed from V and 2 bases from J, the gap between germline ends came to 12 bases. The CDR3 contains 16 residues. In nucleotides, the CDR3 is TGTGCCAGCTCACCATATCAACAGGGTAACACCGGGGAGCTGTTTTTT. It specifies CASSPYQQGNTGELFF.

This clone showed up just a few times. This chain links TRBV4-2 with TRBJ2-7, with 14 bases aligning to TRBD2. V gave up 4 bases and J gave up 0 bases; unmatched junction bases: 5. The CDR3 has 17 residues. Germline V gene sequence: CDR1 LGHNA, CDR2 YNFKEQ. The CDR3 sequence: CASSPLGTSGSSYEQYF. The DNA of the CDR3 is TGTGCCAGCAGCCCTCTAGGGACTAGCGGGAGCTCCTACGAGCAGTACTTC.

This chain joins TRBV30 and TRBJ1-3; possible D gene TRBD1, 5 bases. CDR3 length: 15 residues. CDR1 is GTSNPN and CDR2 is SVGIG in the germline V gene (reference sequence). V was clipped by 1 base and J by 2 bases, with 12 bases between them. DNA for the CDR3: TGTGCCTGGAGTGGAAGGGGCGCGACTGGAAACACCATATATTTT. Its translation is CAWSGRGATGNTIYF.

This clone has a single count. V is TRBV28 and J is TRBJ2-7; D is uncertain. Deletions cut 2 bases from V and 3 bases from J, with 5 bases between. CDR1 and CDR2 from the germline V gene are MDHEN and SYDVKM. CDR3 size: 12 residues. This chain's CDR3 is CASSLVVYEQYF. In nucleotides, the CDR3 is TGTGCCAGCAGTTTAGTGGTCTACGAGCAGTACTTC.

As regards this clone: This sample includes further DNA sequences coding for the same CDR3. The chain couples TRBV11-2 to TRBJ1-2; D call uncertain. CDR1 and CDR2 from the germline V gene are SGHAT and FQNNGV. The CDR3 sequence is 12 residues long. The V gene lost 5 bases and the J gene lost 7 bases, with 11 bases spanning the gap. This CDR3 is CASSLERAGYTF. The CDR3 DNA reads TGTGCCAGCAGCCTCGAACGGGCTGGCTACACCTTC.

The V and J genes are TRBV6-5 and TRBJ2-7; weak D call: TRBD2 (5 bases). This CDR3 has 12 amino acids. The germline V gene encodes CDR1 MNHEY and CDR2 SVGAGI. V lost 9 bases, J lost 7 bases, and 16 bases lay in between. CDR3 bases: TGTGCCAGTCAGGACGGGGTAAGGGAGCAGTACTTC. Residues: CASQDGVREQYF.

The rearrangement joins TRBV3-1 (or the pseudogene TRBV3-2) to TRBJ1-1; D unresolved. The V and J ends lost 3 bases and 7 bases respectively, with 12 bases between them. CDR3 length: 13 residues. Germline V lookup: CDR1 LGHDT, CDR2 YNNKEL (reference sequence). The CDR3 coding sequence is TGTGCCAGCAGCCATTCCCGCAGCCATGAAGCTTTCTTT. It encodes CASSHSRSHEAFF.

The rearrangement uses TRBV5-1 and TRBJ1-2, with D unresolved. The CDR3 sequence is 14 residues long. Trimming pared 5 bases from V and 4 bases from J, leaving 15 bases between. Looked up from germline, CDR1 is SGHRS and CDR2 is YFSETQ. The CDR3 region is CASRPFGGSYGYTF. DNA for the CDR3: TGCGCCAGCAGACCCTTCGGAGGGAGCTATGGCTACACCTTC.

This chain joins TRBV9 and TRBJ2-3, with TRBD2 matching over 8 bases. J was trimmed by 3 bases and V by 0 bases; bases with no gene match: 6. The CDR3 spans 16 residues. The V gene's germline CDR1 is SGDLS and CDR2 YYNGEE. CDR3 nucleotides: TGTGCCAGCAGCGTAGGCGCGAGCGGGAGAACAGATACGCAGTATTTT. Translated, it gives CASSVGASGRTDTQYF.

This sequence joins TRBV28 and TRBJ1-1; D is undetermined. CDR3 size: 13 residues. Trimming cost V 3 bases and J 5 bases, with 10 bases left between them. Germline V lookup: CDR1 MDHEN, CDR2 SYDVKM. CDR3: CASSFGGDTEAFF. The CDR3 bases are TGTGCCAGCAGTTTTGGCGGGGATACTGAAGCTTTCTTT.

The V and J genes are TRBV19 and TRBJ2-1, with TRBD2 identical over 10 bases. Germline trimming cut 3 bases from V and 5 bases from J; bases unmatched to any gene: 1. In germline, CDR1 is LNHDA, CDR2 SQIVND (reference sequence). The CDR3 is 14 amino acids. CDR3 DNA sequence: TGTGCCAGTAGTATCACTAGCGGGAACAATGAGCAGTTCTTC. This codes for CASSITSGNNEQFF.

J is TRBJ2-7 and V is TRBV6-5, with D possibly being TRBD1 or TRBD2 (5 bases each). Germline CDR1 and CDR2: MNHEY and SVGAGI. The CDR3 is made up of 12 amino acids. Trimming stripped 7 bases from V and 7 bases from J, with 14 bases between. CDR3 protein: CASKTGPGEQYF. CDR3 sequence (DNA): TGTGCCAGCAAGACGGGGCCGGGAGAGCAGTACTTC.

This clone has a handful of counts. The DNA for the CDR3 is TGTGCCAGCAGTTACAGGACGGGGTTTTATGGCTACACCTTC. Residues: CASSYRTGFYGYTF. The chain links TRBV6-2 or TRBV6-3 to TRBJ1-2; D call uncertain. Germline CDR1 is MNHEY and CDR2 is SVGEGT. The CDR3 totals 14 residues. V was cut by 2 bases and J by 5 bases, with 12 bases left in between.